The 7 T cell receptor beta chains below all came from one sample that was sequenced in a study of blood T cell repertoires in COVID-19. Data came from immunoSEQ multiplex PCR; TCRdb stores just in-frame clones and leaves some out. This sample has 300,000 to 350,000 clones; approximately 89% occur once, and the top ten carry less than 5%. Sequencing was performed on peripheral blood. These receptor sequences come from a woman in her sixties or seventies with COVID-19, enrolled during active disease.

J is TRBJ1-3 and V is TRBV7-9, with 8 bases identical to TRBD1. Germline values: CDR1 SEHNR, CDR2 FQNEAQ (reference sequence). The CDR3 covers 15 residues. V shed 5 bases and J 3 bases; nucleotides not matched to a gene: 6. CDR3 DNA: TGTGCCAGCAGCCCCACGACAGGGGATGGAAACACCATATATTTT. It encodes CASSPTTGDGNTIYF.

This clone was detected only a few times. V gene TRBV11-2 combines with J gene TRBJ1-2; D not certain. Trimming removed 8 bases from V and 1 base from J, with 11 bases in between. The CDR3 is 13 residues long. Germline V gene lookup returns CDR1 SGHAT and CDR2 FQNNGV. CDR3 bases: TGTGCCAGCTCGTTTCGGTTTAACTATGGCTACACCTTC. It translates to CASSFRFNYGYTF. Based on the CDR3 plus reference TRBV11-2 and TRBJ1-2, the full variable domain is EAGVAQSPRYKIIEKRQSVAFWCNPISGHATLYWYQQILGQGPKLLIQFQNNGVVDDSQLPKDRFSAERLKGVDSTLKIQPAKLEDSAVYLCASSFRFNYGYTFGSGTRLTVV.

The DNA for the CDR3 is TGTGCCAGCAGTGTAGCGGGGAGCTCCTACAATGAGCAGTTCTTC. As protein: CASSVAGSSYNEQFF. This chain joins TRBV25-1 and TRBJ2-1; 8 positions agree with TRBD2. The germline gives CDR1 MGHDK, CDR2 SYGVNS. The CDR3 spans 15 residues. Losses at the gene ends were 4 bases for V and 0 bases for J; bases not matched to a gene: 2.

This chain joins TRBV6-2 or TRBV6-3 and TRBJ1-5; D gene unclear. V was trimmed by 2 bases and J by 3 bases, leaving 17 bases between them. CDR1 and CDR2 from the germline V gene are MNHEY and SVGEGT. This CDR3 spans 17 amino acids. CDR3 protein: CASSYSRVSEDNQPQHF. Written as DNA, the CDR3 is TGTGCCAGCAGTTACAGTCGAGTTTCCGAAGACAATCAGCCCCAGCATTTT.

CDR3 in amino acids: CASSDGGGTDTQYF. DNA for the CDR3: TGTGCCAGCAGCGACGGGGGGGGTACAGATACGCAGTATTTT. The gene calls are TRBV9 and TRBJ2-3, with 8 bases fitting TRBD2. The germline gives CDR1 SGDLS, CDR2 YYNGEE. This CDR3 has 14 residues. V was clipped by 3 bases and J by 3 bases; unmatched bases: 3.

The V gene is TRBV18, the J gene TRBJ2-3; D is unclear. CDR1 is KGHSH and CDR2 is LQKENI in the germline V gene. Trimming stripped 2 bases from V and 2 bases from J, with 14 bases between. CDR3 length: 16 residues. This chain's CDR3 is CASSPIVSRTTDTQYF. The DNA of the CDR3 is TGTGCCAGCTCACCAATAGTGAGTAGAACCACAGATACGCAGTATTTT.

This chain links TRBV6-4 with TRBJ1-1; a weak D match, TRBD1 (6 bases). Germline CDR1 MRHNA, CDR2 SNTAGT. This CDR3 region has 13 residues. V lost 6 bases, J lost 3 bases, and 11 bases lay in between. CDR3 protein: CASSINRDTEAFF. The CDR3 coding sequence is TGTGCCAGCAGCATCAACAGGGACACTGAAGCTTTCTTT.